Presented here are 9 T cell receptor beta chains from one specimen sequenced in a study of cytomegalovirus exposure and HLA in healthy donors. A multiplex PCR was run with 60 Vbeta primers and 13 Jbeta primers. Some clones are missing from TCRdb's copy, which holds only in-frame ones; the method was immunoSEQ multiplex PCR. Among 170,000 or so clones listed, 80% were seen once. Sequencing used PBMCs. Receptors were obtained from a man younger than 45 in good health and CMV-seropositive.

V gene TRBV7-2 combines with J gene TRBJ1-1; TRBD1 matches at 7 bases. The CDR3 totals 13 residues. The ends lost 5 bases at V and 4 bases at J; junction bases unmatched: 4. Germline CDR1 is SGHTA and CDR2 is FQGNSA. DNA of the CDR3: TGTGCCAGCAGCACAGACAGGGTCACTGAAGCTTTCTTT. It is translated as CASSTDRVTEAFF.

This clone has just a few counts. The genes are TRBV30 and TRBJ2-1; 14 bases line up with TRBD2. The CDR3 is 14 amino acids. V gave up 4 bases and J gave up 16 bases; unmatched junction bases: 12. CDR1 is GTSNPN, CDR2 SVGIG, per germline (reference sequence). CDR3 in amino acids: CAWMPGLAGVGKFF. For the CDR3, the DNA is TGTGCCTGGATGCCGGGACTAGCGGGAGTTGGGAAATTCTTC.

The rearrangement joins TRBV19 to TRBJ1-1; 10 bases line up with TRBD1. Germline CDR1 and CDR2: LNHDA and SQIVND (reference sequence). The CDR3 length is 17 residues. V was pared by 1 base and J by 3 bases, with 8 bases of the junction left unmatched. The CDR3 DNA reads as TGTGCCAGTAGTATAGGACAGGGGGCAAGAGTGGACACTGAAGCTTTCTTT. It specifies CASSIGQGARVDTEAFF.

J is TRBJ1-6 and V is TRBV5-4; 7 positions agree with TRBD1. Germline V CDR1 and CDR2: SGHNT, YYREEE (reference sequence). J was trimmed by 1 base and V by 4 bases; bases with no gene match: 2. The CDR3 runs 15 residues. CDR3 in amino acids: CASSGGQSYNSPLHF. In nucleotides, the CDR3 is TGTGCCAGCAGCGGGGGACAGTCCTATAATTCACCCCTCCACTTT.

This rearrangement joins TRBV7-7 to TRBJ1-2; no firm D call. V gave up 6 bases and J gave up 3 bases, with 20 bases separating them. The CDR3 extends over 16 amino acids. CDR1 is SSHAT, CDR2 FNYEAQ, per germline (reference sequence). The CDR3 reads CASSPFWARPHYGYTF. CDR3 DNA: TGTGCCAGCAGTCCCTTTTGGGCCAGACCACACTATGGCTACACCTTC.

The chain employs TRBV6-1 and TRBJ1-3; the D gene is possibly TRBD1 (5 bases). The CDR3 has 13 residues. The germline V gene encodes CDR1 MNHNS and CDR2 SASEGT. V shed 6 bases and J shed 8 bases, with 14 bases lying between them. CDR3 bases: TGTGCCAGCAGGCTTATAAAACAGGACACCATATATTTT. It is translated as CASRLIKQDTIYF.

V and J are TRBV6-1 and TRBJ1-1; 8 nucleotides agree with TRBD1. J was trimmed by 1 base and V by 4 bases; bases with no gene match: 11. CDR1 is MNHNS, CDR2 SASEGT, per germline. The CDR3 covers 17 residues. CDR3: CASSGRTGRGWNTEAFF. In nucleotides, the CDR3 is TGTGCCAGCAGTGGCAGGACAGGGCGAGGGTGGAACACTGAAGCTTTCTTT.

The CDR3 DNA sequence: TGTGCCAGCAGTTACGTACAGGGGGCTGGAAACACCATATATTTT. It specifies CASSYVQGAGNTIYF. The chain uses TRBV6-5 and TRBJ1-3; 8 positions match TRBD1. This CDR3 comprises 15 residues. J gave up 2 bases and V 2 bases, and 2 bases lay outside the gene matches. The germline V gene has CDR1 MNHEY and CDR2 SVGAGI.

The chain recombines TRBV6-5 with TRBJ2-5; weak D call: TRBD1 (5 bases). The CDR3 contains 15 residues. Germline values: CDR1 MNHEY, CDR2 SVGAGI. V shed 2 bases and J shed 1 base, with 11 bases lying between them. The CDR3 DNA follows: TGTGCCAGCAGTTACCGCGACAGTACCCAAGAGACCCAGTACTTC. This translates into CASSYRDSTQETQYF.